This T cell receptor beta chain came from a study of cytomegalovirus exposure and HLA in healthy donors. 13 Jbeta primers and 60 Vbeta primers were used for the PCR. The protocol was immunoSEQ multiplex PCR, while the TCRdb copy is restricted to in-frame clones and leaves out a portion. The sample lists about 96,000 clones, about 70% occurring once. Germline CDR1 and CDR2: SGHTA and FQGNSA. This CDR3 is built from 16 residues. V lost 4 bases and J lost 7; bases outside the gene matches: 9. Sequencing was done on a sample of PBMCs. J is TRBJ1-6 and V is TRBV7-2; 8 bases fit TRBD1. The source is a female donor in good health and CMV-seropositive. The CDR3 DNA is TGTGCCAGCAGCTCGCTTGGGACAGGAGTCAATTCACCCCTCCACTTT. It codes for CASSSLGTGVNSPLHF.